The 31 T cell receptor beta chains below were found in one sample sequenced in a study of blood T cells in healthy people across ages. Combining a sample-barcoded 5' primer with a J-beta primer mix, a second PCR ran for roughly 6 to 12 cycles. One entry per CDR3 protein, called by TCRdb with MiXCR from the 5' RACE reads. The sample lists hundreds of thousands of distinct CDR3 sequences; around 30% were seen once. Sequencing was performed on blood. The receptors were gathered from a woman older than 75 in good health.

Of note for this clonotype: A clone one base away is much larger, so this may be a read error. The gene calls are TRBV9 and TRBJ2-3; D may be TRBD1 (6 bases). CDR3 length: 15 amino acids. CDR1 and CDR2 (germline): SGDLS, YYNGEE. The CDR3 region has the DNA TGTGCCGGCAGCGTCCGACAGGATGGAAGAGATACGCAGTATTTT. As protein: CAGSVRQDGRDTQYF.

This clonotype occurred many times. This chain joins TRBV5-4 and TRBJ1-1, with 7 bases identical to TRBD1. The length of the CDR3 is 16 residues. Germline V CDR1 and CDR2: SGHNT, YYREEE (reference sequence). V lost 0 bases, J lost 0 bases, and 5 bases stayed unmatched. The CDR3 DNA sequence: TGTGCCAGCAGCTTGGACAGGGGCCCTTTGAACACTGAAGCTTTCTTT. Residues: CASSLDRGPLNTEAFF. The complete variable domain, with remaining parts taken from reference TRBV5-4 and TRBJ1-1, reads ETGVTQSPTHLIKTRGQQVTLRCSSQSGHNTVSWYQQALGQGPQFIFQYYREEENGRGNFPPRFSGLQFPNYSSELNVNALELDDSALYLCASSLDRGPLNTEAFFGQGTRLTVV.

There are many counts of this clonotype. The chain employs TRBV5-1 and TRBJ1-2; tentatively, D is TRBD1 (6 bases). Between the trimmed V and J ends, which lost 4 bases and 6 bases, there was a span of 25 bases. The CDR3 runs 17 residues. Germline assignment: CDR1 SGHRS and CDR2 YFSETQ. The CDR3 DNA reads TGCGCCAGCAGCACTTCAGCCGGGACACTCAGGCGGCATGGCTACACCTTC. Translated, it gives CASSTSAGTLRRHGYTF.

The sample holds many counts of this clonotype. V is TRBV20-1 and J is TRBJ2-1; D remains unclear. V dropped 0 bases and J dropped 2 bases, with 14 bases sitting between them. The CDR3 runs to 16 residues. CDR1 DFQATT and CDR2 SNEGSKA come from the germline V gene (reference sequence). The CDR3 loop reads CSARDSMLRAYNEQFF. The DNA of the CDR3 is TGCAGTGCTAGAGATAGTATGTTGCGCGCCTACAATGAGCAGTTCTTC.

The chain carries TRBV13 and TRBJ2-6, with no clear D. This CDR3 contains 19 residues. From germline, CDR1 is PRHDT and CDR2 FYEKMQ (reference sequence). Trimming took off 5 bases at V and 2 bases at J, with 22 bases between the two ends. CDR3 DNA: TGTGCCAGCAGCACCGGAAGGGCAGTGAATATCGCTGGGGCCAACGTCCTGACTTTC. Encoded protein: CASSTGRAVNIAGANVLTF.

This clonotype was counted ten times or more. V and J are TRBV2 and TRBJ2-1; D is uncertain. The germline V gene has CDR1 SNHLY and CDR2 FYNNEI. Trimming left V 7 bases short and J 4 bases short, with 11 bases between. The CDR3 loop spans 13 amino acids. CDR3 residues: CASKTFAYNEQFF. CDR3 nucleotide sequence: TGTGCCAGCAAAACTTTCGCTTACAATGAGCAGTTCTTC.

This clonotype was seen more than once but under ten times. The CDR3 sequence is CASSQGQRFYGYTF. The CDR3 coding sequence is TGCGCCAGCAGCCAAGGACAGAGATTTTATGGCTACACCTTC. V gene TRBV4-1 combines with J gene TRBJ1-2, with D possibly being TRBD1 (5 bases). Trimming removed 1 base at V and 5 bases at J, with 11 bases between. This CDR3 contains 14 residues. Germline CDR1 and CDR2: MGHRA and YSYEKL.

This clonotype was counted many times. The genes are TRBV3-1 and TRBJ1-2; the D is unclear. Germline V gene sequence: CDR1 LGHDT, CDR2 YNNKEL (reference sequence). This CDR3 comprises 13 residues. V lost 0 bases and J 8 bases, leaving 10 bases between the germline ends. The CDR3 bases are TGTGCCAGCAGCCAAGAACTTGGGTACGGCTACACCTTC. Its translation: CASSQELGYGYTF. Full variable domain (outside the CDR3, taken from reference TRBV3-1 and TRBJ1-2): DTAVSQTPKYLVTQMGNDKSIKCEQNLGHDTMYWYKQDSKKFLKIMFSYNNKELIINETVPNRFSPKSPDKAHLNLHINSLELGDSAVYFCASSQELGYGYTFGSGTRLTVV.

The genes are TRBV6-2 or TRBV6-3 and TRBJ1-6; D is perhaps TRBD1 (6 bases). Trimming shortened V by 0 bases and J by 6 bases, and 9 bases separated the two germline ends. CDR1 is MNHEY and CDR2 is SVGEGT in the germline V gene. This CDR3 has 15 residues. This CDR3 reads CASSYSPGANSPLHF. The CDR3 DNA reads as TGTGCCAGCAGTTACTCCCCAGGGGCTAATTCACCCCTCCACTTT.

Many counts were recorded for this clonotype. The rearrangement uses TRBV20-1 and TRBJ2-7; TRBD1 might be the D (6 bases). Germline V CDR1 and CDR2: DFQATT, SNEGSKA (reference sequence). There are 15 residues in the CDR3. V gave up 3 bases and J gave up 0 bases, with 15 bases separating them. The CDR3 here is CSASTPRGASYEQYF. The DNA for the CDR3 is TGCAGTGCTAGTACCCCCAGGGGTGCCTCCTACGAGCAGTACTTC.

At least ten counts were recorded for this clonotype. The chain has TRBV15 and TRBJ2-5; D is ambiguous. The CDR3 sequence is 14 residues long. CDR1 and CDR2 from the germline V gene are LNHNV and YYDKDF (reference sequence). Trimming cost V 0 bases and J 1 base, with 6 bases left between them. CDR3 in DNA: TGTGCCACCAGCAGAGACCAGTCCCAAGAGACCCAGTACTTC. Amino acids: CATSRDQSQETQYF.

There are many counts of this clonotype. With a much larger clone just one base away, this may be a read error. The chain recombines TRBV12-3 or TRBV12-4 with TRBJ2-7, with a weak D call TRBD2 (5 bases). The CDR3 covers 12 residues. V was clipped by 6 bases and J by 5 bases, with 11 bases between them. CDR3 bases: TGTGCCAGCAGCTGGGAGTGGGACGAGCAGTACTTC. It is translated as CASSWEWDEQYF.

This clonotype occurred many times. This chain joins TRBV7-9 and TRBJ2-1; D tentatively fits TRBD1 or TRBD2 (5 bases each). This CDR3 is built from 18 residues. V was pared by 4 bases and J by 0 bases, with 19 bases between. Germline V gives CDR1 SEHNR, CDR2 FQNEAQ (reference sequence). CDR3 nucleotide sequence: TGTGCCAGCAGCTACAGAACCGGGACGGCTAGCTCCTACAATGAGCAGTTCTTC. Encoded protein: CASSYRTGTASSYNEQFF.

This clonotype appeared many times. The gene calls are TRBV6-2 or TRBV6-3 and TRBJ2-1, with a weak D call TRBD2 (5 bases). CDR3 length: 14 amino acids. V was clipped by 5 bases and J by 0 bases, with 8 bases between them. The germline gives CDR1 MNHEY, CDR2 SVGEGT. The CDR3, as DNA: TGTGCCAGCAGTCGGGGAAGCTCCTACAATGAGCAGTTCTTC. Amino acid sequence: CASSRGSSYNEQFF.

This clonotype was found a few times. The chain is built from TRBV11-1 and TRBJ2-2; D is undetermined. The CDR3 is made up of 14 amino acids. V shed 4 bases and J shed 2 bases, with 8 bases lying between them. The germline V gene has CDR1 SGHAT and CDR2 FQDESV (reference sequence). The CDR3 DNA reads as TGTGCCAGCAGCTATTTCGAAAACACCGGGGAGCTGTTTTTT. Translated: CASSYFENTGELFF. Based on the CDR3 plus reference TRBV11-1 and TRBJ2-2, the full variable domain is EAEVAQSPRYKITEKSQAVAFWCDPISGHATLYWYRQILGQGPELLVQFQDESVVDDSQLPKDRFSAERLKGVDSTLKIQPAELGDSAMYLCASSYFENTGELFFGEGSRLTVL.

This clonotype has ten or more counts. The rearrangement links TRBV25-1 to TRBJ2-1; no reliable D call. The V end lost 7 bases, the J end lost 8 bases, and 18 bases lay between the germline ends. The germline gives CDR1 MGHDK, CDR2 SYGVNS. The CDR3 totals 14 residues. CDR3 in amino acids: CASKTVGRGHEQFF. The CDR3, as DNA: TGTGCCAGCAAAACGGTAGGGCGAGGACATGAGCAGTTCTTC.

The rearrangement joins TRBV11-2 to TRBJ2-5; D assignment may be TRBD1 or TRBD2 (5 bases each). Trimming cost V 5 bases and J 2 bases, with 12 bases left between them. Per germline, CDR1 SGHAT and CDR2 FQNNGV. The CDR3 is made up of 14 amino acids. CDR3 nucleotide sequence: TGTGCCAGCAGCGGGACCAGCACACAAGAGACCCAGTACTTC. This encodes CASSGTSTQETQYF. Filled out from reference TRBV11-2 and TRBJ2-5, the complete variable domain reads EAGVAQSPRYKIIEKRQSVAFWCNPISGHATLYWYQQILGQGPKLLIQFQNNGVVDDSQLPKDRFSAERLKGVDSTLKIQPAKLEDSAVYLCASSGTSTQETQYFGPGTRLLVL.

This clonotype has only a few counts. This chain links TRBV2 with TRBJ1-3, with 8 positions matching TRBD1. Germline CDR1 is SNHLY and CDR2 is FYNNEI. J gave up 4 bases and V 4 bases, and 6 bases lay outside the gene matches. The CDR3 sequence is 15 residues long. The CDR3 DNA follows: TGTGCCAGCAGTGTTGGACAGGGCTCCGGAAACACCATATATTTT. It translates to CASSVGQGSGNTIYF.

The gene calls are TRBV29-1 and TRBJ2-5, with D tentatively TRBD2 (6 bases). Germline V gene data show CDR1 as SQVTM and CDR2 as ANQGSEA. The V and J ends lost 8 bases and 0 bases respectively, with 13 bases between them. CDR3 length: 13 amino acids. The chain's CDR3 is CSLKAGNQETQYF. The CDR3 nucleotides are TGCAGCCTGAAAGCGGGTAACCAAGAGACCCAGTACTTC.

This clonotype came up many times. This chain uses TRBV14 with TRBJ2-1; TRBD1 or TRBD2 may be the D gene (5 bases each). V shed 1 base and J shed 11 bases, with 15 bases lying between them. Germline V gene data show CDR1 as SGHDN and CDR2 as FVKESK. This CDR3 is 14 amino acids long. The CDR3 spells CASSQAGLGAKQFF. DNA of the CDR3: TGTGCCAGCAGCCAAGCGGGTCTCGGGGCGAAGCAGTTCTTC.

This clonotype was detected many times. The rearrangement joins TRBV7-2 to TRBJ2-7, with 7 bases fitting TRBD2. The CDR3 runs to 14 residues. Losses at the gene ends were 3 bases for V and 6 bases for J; bases not matched to a gene: 8. In germline, CDR1 is SGHTA, CDR2 FQGNSA. CDR3 bases: TGTGCCAGCAGCTTTGGGACTAAAAGTAGCGAGCAGTACTTC. This gives the protein CASSFGTKSSEQYF.

This clonotype was counted ten times or more. The CDR3 spells CASSPSLAGGLYEQYF. In nucleotides, the CDR3 is TGCGCCAGCAGCCCCTCACTAGCGGGGGGGCTCTACGAGCAGTACTTC. The chain employs TRBV4-3 and TRBJ2-7; 13 nucleotides line up with TRBD2. With 4 bases clipped from V and 3 bases from J, the junction kept 6 bases outside the gene matches. Germline CDR1 LGHNA, CDR2 YSLEER. This CDR3 contains 16 residues.

A word on this clonotype: This could be a read error, since a much larger clone is one nucleotide away. The DNA of the CDR3 is TGTGCCGGCAACGCGGGATGGTCCTCTGGGGCCAACGTCCTGACTTTC. Encoded protein: CAGNAGWSSGANVLTF. The gene calls are TRBV14 and TRBJ2-6; TRBD2 is a possible D gene (6 bases). The CDR3 has 16 residues. V gave up 11 bases and J gave up 0 bases, with 17 bases separating them. Germline V gene data show CDR1 as SGHDN and CDR2 as FVKESK.

This clonotype was seen many times. The chain uses TRBV18 and TRBJ2-1, with D unresolved. With 3 bases removed from V and 6 bases from J, the gap between germline ends came to 6 bases. Germline V CDR1 and CDR2: KGHSH, LQKENI. The CDR3 is made up of 12 amino acids. This chain's CDR3 is CASSPDSNEQFF. CDR3 nucleotide sequence: TGTGCCAGCTCACCCGATTCCAATGAGCAGTTCTTC.

This clonotype was picked up many times. The J gene is TRBJ1-5, the V gene TRBV12-3 or TRBV12-4; 7 bases map to TRBD1. This CDR3 is built from 15 residues. V gave up 1 base and J gave up 7 bases; unmatched junction bases: 7. CDR3 amino acids: CASSLGTGWVQPQHF. CDR3 in DNA: TGTGCCAGCAGTTTAGGGACAGGATGGGTCCAGCCCCAGCATTTT.

As to this clonotype: One end of the junction is discordant with germline, which a read error may explain. V and J are TRBV7-9 and TRBJ1-1; a possible D gene is TRBD1 (6 bases). This CDR3 has 16 amino acids. From germline, CDR1 is SEHNR and CDR2 FQNEAQ (reference sequence). The CDR3 region has the DNA TGTGCCGGCAGCTTATGGGGGAGGGACATGAACACTGAAGCTTTCTTT. This sequence encodes CAGSLWGRDMNTEAFF.

This clonotype has only a few counts. The gene calls are TRBV20-1 and TRBJ1-1; perhaps TRBD1 as D (5 bases). The V end was cut by 6 bases, the J end by 1 base, with 15 bases between. Germline-derived CDR1 and CDR2 are DFQATT and SNEGSKA (reference sequence). The length of the CDR3 is 14 residues. CDR3 nucleotide sequence: TGCAGTGCCGCCTGGGACGCCGAGAACACTGAAGCTTTCTTT. Translation: CSAAWDAENTEAFF.

The V call is TRBV10-2, the J call TRBJ2-5; TRBD1 matches 7 bases. CDR3 length: 15 residues. V lost 1 base to trimming and J lost 1 base; unmatched junction nucleotides: 3. Germline loops: CDR1 WSHSY, CDR2 SAAADI. CDR3 in DNA: TGCGCCAGCAGTGAGTTAGGACAGGTCCAAGAGACCCAGTACTTC. Translated, it gives CASSELGQVQETQYF.

This clonotype was detected only a few times. This chain links TRBV28 with TRBJ1-2, with a tentative D call TRBD1 (5 bases). Germline V lookup: CDR1 MDHEN, CDR2 SYDVKM. The length of the CDR3 is 14 residues. The ends were cut back, 4 bases at V and 8 bases at J, with 17 bases in the middle. This CDR3 reads CASSSRGYPRGYTF. DNA for the CDR3: TGTGCCAGCAGTTCGCGGGGGTATCCAAGAGGCTACACCTTC.

In regard to this clonotype: This could be a read error, since a much larger clone is one nucleotide away. The chain uses TRBV11-2 and TRBJ2-5; 11 positions match TRBD2. The DNA end favors TRBJ2-7, so the J call may be wrong. The CDR3 runs 16 residues. CDR1 SGHAT and CDR2 FQNNGV come from the germline V gene. The CDR3 nucleotides read TGTGCCAGCAGCTTAGTTTATAGCGGGGGGGCCGACGAGCAGTACTTC. It is translated as CASSLVYSGGADEQYF.

On this clonotype: A much larger clone sits a single nucleotide away, making a read error possible. The V gene is TRBV6-5, the J gene TRBJ1-2, with D unclear. The CDR3 is 14 residues long. Deletions cut 6 bases from V and 4 bases from J, with 15 bases between. From germline, CDR1 is MNHEY and CDR2 SVGAGI. CDR3 amino acids: CASRRIDDSYGYTF. In DNA form, the CDR3 reads TGTGCCAGCAGGCGGATTGATGATTCCTATGGCTACACCTTC.